This entry lists 20 T cell receptor beta chains sequenced from one sample in a study of blood T cell repertoires in COVID-19. This table comes from immunoSEQ multiplex PCR, and its TCRdb copy is limited to in-frame clones, with some not included. Here the sample spans about 210,000 clones, 81% being singletons. Sequencing used PBMCs or T cells enriched from blood (not recorded which). These receptors came from a woman aged 45-59 years with acute COVID-19.

This clone has only a few counts. This chain uses TRBV3-1 (or the pseudogene TRBV3-2) with TRBJ2-1, with D possibly matching TRBD2 (6 bases). The V end lost 0 bases, the J end lost 5 bases, and 11 bases lay between the germline ends. The CDR3 extends over 15 amino acids. CDR1 and CDR2 from the germline V gene are LGHDT and YNNKEL (reference sequence). CDR3 nucleotide sequence: TGTGCCAGCAGCCAAGAATGGGAGGCTAACAATGAGCAGTTCTTC. Protein product: CASSQEWEANNEQFF.

The CDR3 DNA reads TGTGCCAGCAGTGCCCCCGGGTCCGAAGCTAACTATGGCTACACCTTC. Protein sequence: CASSAPGSEANYGYTF. The V call is TRBV28, the J call TRBJ1-2; no clear D. The CDR3 is 16 residues long. Germline loops: CDR1 MDHEN, CDR2 SYDVKM. With 5 bases removed from V and 0 bases from J, the gap between germline ends came to 16 bases.

The chain links TRBV30 to TRBJ2-1, with 10 bases that match TRBD2. Losses at the gene ends were 2 bases for V and 6 bases for J; bases not matched to a gene: 4. Germline V lookup: CDR1 GTSNPN, CDR2 SVGIG (reference sequence). This CDR3 has 14 amino acids. The CDR3 DNA reads as TGTGCCTGGAGTCCTAGCGGGAGACCCAATGAGCAGTTCTTC. The encoded protein is CAWSPSGRPNEQFF.

The chain uses TRBV7-9 and TRBJ2-5, with D possibly being TRBD2 (5 bases). The germline V gene has CDR1 SEHNR and CDR2 FQNEAQ (reference sequence). Trimming left V 1 base short and J 4 bases short, with 10 bases between. This CDR3 contains 14 residues. The CDR3 region is CASSLVTIGETQYF. In DNA, the CDR3 is TGTGCCAGCAGCTTAGTGACTATCGGAGAGACCCAGTACTTC. The variable domain in full, with the rest retrieved from reference TRBV7-9 and TRBJ2-5, is DTGVSQNPRHKITKRGQNVTFRCDPISEHNRLYWYRQTLGQGPEFLTYFQNEAQLEKSRLLSDRFSAERPKGSFSTLEIQRTEQGDSAMYLCASSLVTIGETQYFGPGTRLLVL.

This clone was counted only a few times. CDR3 protein: CASSLGGAEEKLFF. The CDR3 nucleotides are TGTGCCAGCAGTTTAGGGGGGGCGGAGGAAAAACTGTTTTTT. The chain is built from TRBV28 and TRBJ1-4, with D perhaps matching TRBD1 (6 bases). This CDR3 region has 14 residues. Germline V gene lookup returns CDR1 MDHEN and CDR2 SYDVKM. V lost 2 bases to trimming and J lost 8 bases, with 12 bases between them.

This chain uses TRBV28 with TRBJ2-3; D not resolved. The CDR3 extends over 11 amino acids. CDR1 MDHEN and CDR2 SYDVKM come from the germline V gene. Trimming removed 2 bases at V and 14 bases at J, with 11 bases between. The CDR3 is CASSLDRQRYF. CDR3 DNA sequence: TGTGCCAGCAGTTTAGATCGTCAGCGGTATTTT.

The chain couples TRBV7-2 to TRBJ2-3; 8 bases are a match to TRBD2. The CDR3 length is 15 residues. Losses at the gene ends were 4 bases for V and 4 bases for J; bases not matched to a gene: 7. Germline V gene data show CDR1 as SGHTA and CDR2 as FQGNSA. CDR3: CASSSAPRGADTQYF. Here the CDR3 DNA reads TGTGCCAGCAGCTCCGCACCGCGGGGGGCAGATACGCAGTATTTT.

In nucleotides, the CDR3 is TGTGCCAGCAGCCAAACGACAGGCTCCTACGAGCAGTACTTC. Its translation is CASSQTTGSYEQYF. The chain couples TRBV3-1 (or the pseudogene TRBV3-2) to TRBJ2-7; maybe TRBD1 (6 bases). V lost 2 bases, J lost 0 bases, and 8 bases lay in between. This CDR3 spans 14 amino acids. Germline V gives CDR1 LGHDT, CDR2 YNNKEL (reference sequence).

CDR3 DNA: TGTGCCAGCAACCCGAAGCGGAACCCCTTCGGGAATGAGCAGTTCTTC. This encodes CASNPKRNPFGNEQFF. This chain uses TRBV28 with TRBJ2-1; possible D gene TRBD2, 5 bases. The CDR3 consists of 16 residues. CDR1 is MDHEN and CDR2 is SYDVKM in the germline V gene. Trimming shortened V by 7 bases and J by 7 bases, and 23 bases separated the two germline ends.

The rearrangement joins TRBV11-2 to TRBJ2-1; D may be TRBD2 (5 bases). CDR3 length: 15 amino acids. V lost 4 bases and J 0 bases, leaving 10 bases between the germline ends. Germline-derived CDR1 and CDR2 are SGHAT and FQNNGV. The CDR3 DNA follows: TGTGCCAGCAGCTCGGGGTGGGTCTCCTACAATGAGCAGTTCTTC. Translated: CASSSGWVSYNEQFF.

This clone has a handful of counts. V is TRBV28 and J is TRBJ2-4; D might be TRBD2 (6 bases). Germline V gene lookup returns CDR1 MDHEN and CDR2 SYDVKM. V dropped 4 bases and J dropped 2 bases, with 15 bases sitting between them. There are 16 residues in the CDR3. In nucleotides, the CDR3 is TGTGCCAGCAGTTCCGGGGGAGGCCCGACCAAAAACATTCAGTACTTC. It is translated as CASSSGGGPTKNIQYF.

The gene calls are TRBV9 and TRBJ1-4; D might be TRBD1 (6 bases). CDR1 is SGDLS and CDR2 is YYNGEE in the germline V gene. V gave up 6 bases and J gave up 0 bases, with 15 bases separating them. This CDR3 spans 16 amino acids. CDR3 loop: CASNPGQFATNEKLFF. In DNA form, the CDR3 reads TGTGCCAGCAACCCAGGACAGTTTGCAACTAATGAAAAACTGTTTTTT.

V gene TRBV11-2 combines with J gene TRBJ2-7; TRBD1 might be the D (6 bases). V was shortened by 1 base and J by 9 bases, with 10 bases between the two germline ends. Germline-derived CDR1 and CDR2 are SGHAT and FQNNGV. The CDR3 sequence is 12 residues long. CDR3 sequence reads: CASSLAVGGQYF. Written as DNA, the CDR3 is TGTGCCAGCAGCTTAGCTGTAGGGGGGCAGTACTTC.

The chain carries TRBV28 and TRBJ2-1, with 9 bases matching TRBD2. J lost 7 bases, V lost 3 bases, and 7 bases had no gene match. The CDR3 has 15 amino acids. The germline CDR1 and CDR2 sequences are MDHEN and SYDVKM. The CDR3 here is CASSLLVAGVNEQFF. The CDR3, as DNA: TGTGCCAGCAGTTTGTTGGTAGCGGGAGTAAATGAGCAGTTCTTC. Looking up the rest from reference TRBV28 and TRBJ2-1 gives the full variable domain: DVKVTQSSRYLVKRTGEKVFLECVQDMDHENMFWYRQDPGLGLRLIYFSYDVKMKEKGDIPEGYSVSREKKERFSLILESASTNQTSMYLCASSLLVAGVNEQFFGPGTRLTVL.

This chain connects TRBV5-6 to TRBJ1-2; TRBD1 matches 9 bases. With 4 bases clipped from V and 3 bases from J, the junction kept 4 bases outside the gene matches. CDR3 size: 14 residues. Germline V gene lookup returns CDR1 SGHDT and CDR2 YYEEEE. This CDR3 reads CASSPGQGDYGYTF. CDR3 in DNA: TGTGCCAGCAGCCCGGGACAGGGCGACTATGGCTACACCTTC.

V is TRBV4-1 and J is TRBJ2-6; D remains ambiguous. Trimming stripped 0 bases from V and 4 bases from J, with 10 bases between. Germline assignment: CDR1 MGHRA and CDR2 YSYEKL. CDR3 length: 16 residues. Written as DNA, the CDR3 is TGCGCCAGCAGCCAAGAGCAGGTTGCAGGGGCCAACGTCCTGACTTTC. This translates into CASSQEQVAGANVLTF.

J is TRBJ2-2 and V is TRBV19; perhaps TRBD1 as D (5 bases). CDR3 size: 14 residues. Germline CDR1 reads LNHDA; CDR2 reads SQIVND (reference sequence). V lost 11 bases, J lost 3 bases, and 16 bases lay in between. CDR3 sequence reads: CAARLDTYTGELFF. CDR3 coding DNA: TGTGCCGCCAGACTGGACACATACACCGGGGAGCTGTTTTTT.

The chain joins TRBV11-2 to TRBJ1-1; D remains unclear. V lost 5 bases to trimming and J lost 1 base, with 14 bases between them. Germline V gene sequence: CDR1 SGHAT, CDR2 FQNNGV. The CDR3 length is 15 residues. CDR3 residues: CASSPYGRGNTEAFF. CDR3 nucleotide sequence: TGTGCCAGCAGCCCCTACGGGCGGGGGAACACTGAAGCTTTCTTT.

This clone was detected once. This chain connects TRBV7-6 to TRBJ2-7; the match to TRBD2 covers 8 bases. This CDR3 comprises 19 residues. The V segment lost 5 bases and the J segment 2 bases; nucleotides outside the gene matches: 20. CDR1 and CDR2 from the germline V gene are SGHVS and FNYEAQ. This CDR3 reads CASSRTPPRKLAEAYEQYF. CDR3 nucleotides: TGTGCCAGCAGCCGAACACCACCCCGAAAACTAGCGGAAGCCTACGAGCAGTACTTC.

The chain carries TRBV7-9 and TRBJ1-2; 7 nucleotides agree with TRBD1. The trim removed 5 bases at V and 4 bases at J, leaving 10 bases unmatched. Germline-derived CDR1 and CDR2 are SEHNR and FQNEAQ (reference sequence). CDR3 size: 15 residues. The CDR3 DNA reads as TGTGCCAGCAGCCTGGCCGGGACAGAGGCCTATGGCTACACCTTC. Translating gives CASSLAGTEAYGYTF.